These 11 T cell receptor beta chains came from one sample sequenced in a study of regulatory T cells in long-lasting Graves disease. Arm-PCR of CDR3 regions with iRepertoire HTBI primers generated TCR beta libraries. TCRdb re-derived calls from the multiplex PCR reads in MiXCR, one entry per CDR3 protein. This sample has 700,000 or so distinct CDR3 sequences; around 30% occur once, and the top ten carry around 40%. Time point noted: persistent/refractory GD, antithyroid drugs over 5 years with positive TRAb. Isolated PBMC RNA provided the starting material for the TCR library. The specimen comprised peripheral blood mononuclear cells (PBMCs), sampled when the disease was refractory, from a patient treated with antithyroid drugs. These receptors all stem from a female donor with Graves disease.

This clonotype was counted between two and nine times. The chain carries TRBV9 and TRBJ2-7, with D uncertain. Trimming cost V 4 bases and J 5 bases, with 16 bases left between them. The length of the CDR3 is 14 residues. Per the germline V gene, CDR1 is SGDLS and CDR2 is YYNGEE. CDR3 nucleotides: TGTGCCAGCAGCTCTCCTGCTAGTCTTGACGAGCAGTACTTC. Amino acid sequence: CASSSPASLDEQYF.

V is TRBV18 and J is TRBJ1-6, with a tentative D call TRBD1 (6 bases). The ends were cut back, 3 bases at V and 7 bases at J, with 10 bases in the middle. Germline V gene lookup returns CDR1 KGHSH and CDR2 LQKENI. The CDR3 loop spans 14 amino acids. The CDR3 DNA follows: TGTGCCAGCTCACCGGACAGCTCCAATTCACCCCTCCACTTT. Translating gives CASSPDSSNSPLHF.

On this clonotype itself: A much larger clone differs by one base, so this may be a read error. CDR3 in DNA: TGTGCCAGCAGTGATGGTCTAGCAACTAATGGAAAACTGTTTTTT. It translates to CASSDGLATNGKLFF. The chain joins TRBV2 to TRBJ1-4; D unclear. Germline-derived CDR1 and CDR2 are SNHLY and FYNNEI. The CDR3 loop spans 15 amino acids.

V usage is TRBV2 and J usage is TRBJ2-7; TRBD2 matches 9 bases. The CDR3 has 14 residues. Germline CDR1 and CDR2: SNHLY and FYNNEI. After removal of 4 bases from V and 3 bases from J, the junction contained 4 bases not matched to a gene. The CDR3, as DNA: TGTGCCAGCAGTGTAGCGGGGGCTCTCTACGAGCAGTACTTC. Translation gives CASSVAGALYEQYF.

This clonotype occurred a few times. The chain uses TRBV12-5 and TRBJ2-7; TRBD2 matches at 10 bases. This CDR3 spans 15 amino acids. CDR1 is LGHNT and CDR2 is FRNRAP in the germline V gene. The ends lost 6 bases at V and 0 bases at J; junction bases unmatched: 5. In DNA, the CDR3 is TGTGCTAGTGGCAAACTAGCGGGGCCCTCCTACGAGCAGTACTTC. Its protein is CASGKLAGPSYEQYF.

The chain is built from TRBV29-1 and TRBJ2-5, with 9 positions matching TRBD2. CDR1 and CDR2 (germline): SQVTM, ANQGSEA. V shed 6 bases and J 5 bases; nucleotides not matched to a gene: 4. The length of the CDR3 is 12 residues. CDR3 amino acids: CSVREGGETQYF. The CDR3 DNA reads as TGCAGCGTGCGGGAGGGCGGGGAGACCCAGTACTTC.

This clonotype appeared a single time. The chain combines TRBV9 with TRBJ2-3; D gene uncertain. The CDR3 runs to 15 residues. Germline V gene lookup returns CDR1 SGDLS and CDR2 YYNGEE. V gave up 1 base and J gave up 1 base, with 10 bases separating them. The DNA for the CDR3 is TGTGCCAGCAGCGTATCTCCTATTTGCACAGATACGCAGTATTTT. Translation gives CASSVSPICTDTQYF.

This clonotype was detected a few times. The chain employs TRBV6-1 and TRBJ2-7, with D possibly matching TRBD1 (6 bases). V was trimmed by 4 bases and J by 2 bases, leaving 12 bases between them. Germline assignment: CDR1 MNHNS and CDR2 SASEGT. The CDR3 totals 14 residues. The DNA for the CDR3 is TGTGCCAGCAGTGTTGACAGGCGACCCTACGAGCAGTACTTC. Protein product: CASSVDRRPYEQYF.

Comment on this clonotype: Compared with germline, one end of the junction differs, possibly owing to a read error. The chain links TRBV5-5 to TRBJ2-5, with D maybe TRBD2 (5 bases). This CDR3 spans 13 amino acids. CDR1 is SGHKS, CDR2 YYEKEE, per germline (reference sequence). As DNA, the CDR3 is TGCGCCAGCAACCGGGGTAGAGGGGAGACCCAGTACTTC. Encoded protein: CASNRGRGETQYF.

The V gene is TRBV6-1, the J gene TRBJ2-7; the D gene is possibly TRBD2 (6 bases). The CDR3 is 13 amino acids. V was clipped by 2 bases and J by 6 bases, with 11 bases between them. CDR1 MNHNS and CDR2 SASEGT come from the germline V gene. CDR3 nucleotides: TGTGCCAGCAGTGAACGACTGGGGGGCGAGCAGTACTTC. Its protein product is CASSERLGGEQYF.

The gene calls are TRBV29-1 and TRBJ2-7, with 8 nucleotides matching TRBD1. CDR3 length: 14 amino acids. In germline, CDR1 is SQVTM, CDR2 ANQGSEA. V trimming: 1 base; J trimming: 7 bases; junction bases outside the gene matches: 9. CDR3 loop: CSVEGPTGAGEQYF. As DNA, the CDR3 is TGCAGCGTTGAAGGCCCGACAGGGGCGGGGGAGCAGTACTTC.